These 32 T cell receptor beta chains were all obtained from the same sample, sequenced in a study of blood T cell repertoires in COVID-19. Here immunoSEQ multiplex PCR was the method, and the copy in TCRdb shows in-frame clones only, minus some. The sample includes 80,000 to 130,000 clones, around 90% of them seen just once. The sample taken for sequencing was peripheral blood. These receptors were taken from a man in his 70s with acute or convalescent COVID-19.

The count of this clone is one. The rearrangement joins TRBV5-1 to TRBJ1-4; D might be TRBD1 (6 bases). Between the trimmed V and J ends, which lost 0 bases and 8 bases, there was a span of 17 bases. The CDR3 runs 16 residues. Germline lookup yields CDR1 SGHRS and CDR2 YFSETQ. The CDR3: CASSLAGAVRQEKLFF. As DNA, the CDR3 is TGCGCCAGCAGCTTGGCAGGGGCAGTGCGGCAAGAAAAACTGTTTTTT.

The rearrangement joins TRBV19 to TRBJ1-1; a weak D match, TRBD1 (6 bases). The CDR3 contains 13 residues. V lost 0 bases, J lost 5 bases, and 7 bases lay in between. Germline V gene sequence: CDR1 LNHDA, CDR2 SQIVND (reference sequence). The CDR3 nucleotides are TGTGCCAGTAGTATAGACAGGGGAACTGAAGCTTTCTTT. This gives the protein CASSIDRGTEAFF.

This chain connects TRBV5-1 to TRBJ1-2, with 8 bases lining up with TRBD1. The germline CDR1 and CDR2 sequences are SGHRS and YFSETQ. Trimming cost V 0 bases and J 4 bases; bases outside gene matches: 5. This CDR3 contains 15 residues. CDR3 in amino acids: CASSLDAGGIYGYTF. DNA for the CDR3: TGCGCCAGCAGCTTGGATGCAGGGGGCATCTATGGCTACACCTTC.

V usage is TRBV6-5 and J usage is TRBJ2-7, with TRBD2 matching over 10 bases. J was trimmed by 6 bases and V by 0 bases; bases with no gene match: 5. There are 15 residues in the CDR3. Germline-derived CDR1 and CDR2 are MNHEY and SVGAGI. CDR3 sequence: CASSYSLAGEGEQYF. The DNA of the CDR3 is TGTGCCAGCAGTTACTCCCTAGCGGGAGAGGGCGAGCAGTACTTC.

The chain couples TRBV5-1 to TRBJ1-1, with D maybe TRBD1 (5 bases). Trimming took 4 bases from V and 2 from J, leaving 12 bases between them. The CDR3 has 14 residues. Per germline, CDR1 SGHRS and CDR2 YFSETQ. CDR3 DNA sequence: TGCGCCAGCAGCACGCAGACAGCAAACACTGAAGCTTTCTTT. The encoded protein is CASSTQTANTEAFF.

The chain is built from TRBV6-5 and TRBJ2-1; D possibly corresponds to TRBD2 (5 bases). The length of the CDR3 is 15 residues. V gave up 5 bases and J gave up 10 bases, with 21 bases separating them. In germline, CDR1 is MNHEY, CDR2 SVGAGI. CDR3 sequence reads: CASSTSRTGKYEQFF. The CDR3, as DNA: TGTGCCAGCAGTACCTCTAGAACGGGGAAGTACGAGCAGTTCTTC.

The chain joins TRBV27 to TRBJ2-1, with 7 bases fitting TRBD2. The CDR3 loop spans 14 amino acids. Germline trimming cut 8 bases from V and 6 bases from J; bases unmatched to any gene: 10. Germline assignment: CDR1 MNHEY and CDR2 SMNVEV (reference sequence). The CDR3 protein is CASGIAGNPNEQFF. The CDR3 bases are TGTGCCAGCGGGATAGCGGGCAACCCCAATGAGCAGTTCTTC.

The rearrangement joins TRBV6-5 to TRBJ1-5; no clear D. V dropped 2 bases and J dropped 7 bases, with 15 bases sitting between them. The CDR3 is made up of 15 amino acids. Germline V gene lookup returns CDR1 MNHEY and CDR2 SVGAGI. The CDR3 is CASSYPVREGQPQHF. DNA for the CDR3: TGTGCCAGCAGTTACCCCGTGAGGGAGGGACAGCCCCAGCATTTT.

There are a few counts of this clone. This rearrangement joins TRBV10-2 to TRBJ1-4; possibly TRBD1 for D (6 bases). CDR1 and CDR2 (germline): WSHSY, SAAADI. Trimming pared 4 bases from V and 7 bases from J, leaving 13 bases between. The CDR3 sequence is 14 residues long. For the CDR3, the DNA is TGCGCCAGCAGTGGACAGGCCAGGGGTGAAAAACTGTTTTTT. Translating it yields CASSGQARGEKLFF.

This clone is a singleton in its sample. In DNA form, the CDR3 reads TGTGCCAGCTCACCTCCCCCCTCGACAGGTGACTATGGCTACACCTTC. It encodes CASSPPPSTGDYGYTF. The chain employs TRBV18 and TRBJ1-2; tentatively, D is TRBD1 (6 bases). The V end lost 3 bases, the J end lost 3 bases, and 17 bases lay between the germline ends. CDR1 is KGHSH, CDR2 LQKENI, per germline. This CDR3 comprises 16 residues.

The chain links TRBV7-8 to TRBJ2-5; TRBD2 matches 7 bases. This CDR3 region has 17 residues. CDR1 is SGHVS, CDR2 FQNEAQ, per germline. With 5 bases clipped from V and 1 base from J, the junction kept 13 bases outside the gene matches. CDR3 amino acids: CASSIYLRGSTQETQYF. CDR3 DNA: TGTGCCAGCAGCATATACCTCCGCGGGAGTACCCAAGAGACCCAGTACTTC.

The rearrangement joins TRBV19 to TRBJ2-6; 9 bases map to TRBD1. The CDR3 runs to 17 residues. The junction had 3 bases not matched to a gene; V was cut back by 3 bases and J by 0 bases. Germline values: CDR1 LNHDA, CDR2 SQIVND (reference sequence). The CDR3 protein is CASSIGQGRSGANVLTF. In nucleotides, the CDR3 is TGTGCCAGTAGTATTGGACAGGGGCGCTCTGGGGCCAACGTCCTGACTTTC.

Comment on this clone: Compared with germline, one end of the junction differs, possibly owing to a read error. The chain has TRBV7-8 and TRBJ2-1, with TRBD2 identical over 7 bases. Germline values: CDR1 SGHVS, CDR2 FQNEAQ. The CDR3 runs 17 residues. CDR3 in DNA: TGTGCCAGCAGGTTAGGGTTCCTAGCGGCCACTAACAATGAGCAGTTCTTC. Its translation is CASRLGFLAATNNEQFF.

The rearrangement uses TRBV5-1 and TRBJ1-2; TRBD1 might be the D (6 bases). Per the germline V gene, CDR1 is SGHRS and CDR2 is YFSETQ. This CDR3 has 15 amino acids. The V end lost 5 bases, the J end lost 4 bases, and 18 bases lay between the germline ends. CDR3 in amino acids: CASRVGRGSFYGYTF. CDR3 DNA sequence: TGCGCCAGCAGAGTTGGCAGGGGTAGTTTCTATGGCTACACCTTC.

The V gene is TRBV7-9, the J gene TRBJ1-4; D unclear. CDR3 length: 15 amino acids. The germline CDR1 and CDR2 sequences are SEHNR and FQNEAQ (reference sequence). Trimming pared 7 bases from V and 7 bases from J, leaving 19 bases between. CDR3 DNA sequence: TGTGCCAGCACCCATATGGGAGGTAGTCTTGAAAAACTGTTTTTT. Its translation is CASTHMGGSLEKLFF.

The chain combines TRBV28 with TRBJ2-2; 7 bases match TRBD2. The ends lost 8 bases at V and 9 bases at J; junction bases unmatched: 6. The CDR3 runs 12 residues. Germline-derived CDR1 and CDR2 are MDHEN and SYDVKM. This CDR3 reads CASQRDSRELFF. For the CDR3, the DNA is TGTGCCAGCCAGCGGGACTCCCGGGAGCTGTTTTTT.

The chain combines TRBV6-6 with TRBJ2-7, with 8 bases matching TRBD1. Germline CDR1 and CDR2: MNHNY and SVGAGI (reference sequence). The CDR3 is made up of 14 amino acids. J lost 6 bases, V lost 5 bases, and 9 bases had no gene match. CDR3 sequence (DNA): TGTGCCAGCAGTACGGGACAGGTTGGCTCCGAGCAGTACTTC. It codes for CASSTGQVGSEQYF.

The CDR3 loop reads CASSERGGSYNEQFF. CDR3 nucleotides: TGTGCCAGCAGTGAAAGGGGGGGCTCCTACAATGAGCAGTTCTTC. This chain links TRBV2 with TRBJ2-1; D is perhaps TRBD2 (7 bases). Germline-derived CDR1 and CDR2 are SNHLY and FYNNEI. CDR3 size: 15 residues. Deletions cut 2 bases from V and 0 bases from J, with 8 bases between.

The J gene is TRBJ2-7, the V gene TRBV4-1; TRBD2 agrees at 13 bases. The CDR3 runs 16 residues. V was clipped by 3 bases and J by 4 bases; unmatched bases: 6. The germline V gene encodes CDR1 MGHRA and CDR2 YSYEKL. DNA of the CDR3: TGCGCCAGCAGCCAGAAACTAGCGGGAGGGTCGTACGAGCAGTACTTC. Protein sequence: CASSQKLAGGSYEQYF.

This clone was detected many times. The rearrangement joins TRBV21-1 to TRBJ1-2. TRBV21-1 is deemed a pseudogene. The length of the CDR3 is 18 residues. DNA for the CDR3: TGTGCCAGCAGCAAAGGAGTGGAGGGGCAATCAGCTAACTATGGCTACACCTTC. Translated, it gives CASSKGVEGQSANYGYTF.

V usage is TRBV3-1 (or the pseudogene TRBV3-2) and J usage is TRBJ1-2, with D maybe TRBD1 (6 bases). V lost 1 base and J 4 bases, leaving 13 bases between the germline ends. Germline V gene data show CDR1 as LGHDT and CDR2 as YNNKEL (reference sequence). This CDR3 comprises 15 residues. This CDR3 reads CASSQVGGGAYGYTF. DNA for the CDR3: TGTGCCAGCAGCCAAGTTGGGGGGGGCGCCTATGGCTACACCTTC.

This chain connects TRBV6-5 to TRBJ2-1, with 12 positions matching TRBD1. Germline V gene data show CDR1 as MNHEY and CDR2 as SVGAGI. This CDR3 is 15 amino acids long. J gave up 10 bases and V 2 bases, and 6 bases lay outside the gene matches. The CDR3 DNA is TGTGCCAGCAGTTACGGGACAGGGGGCCAGAGGGAGCAGTTCTTC. This codes for CASSYGTGGQREQFF.

The genes are TRBV6-1 and TRBJ1-5; D may be TRBD1 (6 bases). CDR3 size: 15 residues. From germline, CDR1 is MNHNS and CDR2 SASEGT. With 1 base removed from V and 2 bases from J, the gap between germline ends came to 9 bases. The CDR3 is CASSEGGHGNQPQHF. In DNA form, the CDR3 reads TGTGCCAGCAGTGAAGGGGGGCATGGCAATCAGCCCCAGCATTTT.

The chain is built from TRBV6-2 or TRBV6-3 and TRBJ2-7; a possible D gene is TRBD2 (6 bases). Germline V gene lookup returns CDR1 MNHEY and CDR2 SVGEGT. The CDR3 has 14 amino acids. V lost 2 bases, J lost 2 bases, and 10 bases lay in between. The CDR3 nucleotides read TGTGCCAGCAGTTACGCGGGATTTCCCTACGAGCAGTACTTC. This gives the protein CASSYAGFPYEQYF.

This chain joins TRBV9 and TRBJ2-5, with D unclear. CDR3 length equals 15 residues. Trimming removed 0 bases from V and 7 bases from J, with 16 bases in between. From germline, CDR1 is SGDLS and CDR2 YYNGEE. CDR3 residues: CASSVGSRPLGTQYF. Here the CDR3 DNA reads TGTGCCAGCAGCGTAGGGAGTAGGCCCCTTGGGACCCAGTACTTC.

CDR3 bases: TGTGCCAGCAGCCTGACAGGGGAGGTTTACACTGAAGCTTTCTTT. Encoded protein: CASSLTGEVYTEAFF. The chain uses TRBV11-3 and TRBJ1-1; 8 bases map to TRBD1. Trimming cost V 5 bases and J 3 bases; bases outside gene matches: 8. Germline V gene sequence: CDR1 SGHNT, CDR2 YENEEA. This CDR3 is 15 amino acids long.

The genes are TRBV6-5 and TRBJ1-1; D unclear. The V and J ends lost 6 bases and 0 bases respectively, with 11 bases between them. This CDR3 region has 14 residues. The germline gives CDR1 MNHEY, CDR2 SVGAGI. The chain's CDR3 is CASRARYMNTEAFF. DNA for the CDR3: TGTGCCAGCAGGGCTCGTTACATGAACACTGAAGCTTTCTTT.

The chain is built from TRBV10-3 and TRBJ1-2; TRBD1 matches at 7 bases. Germline V gene sequence: CDR1 ENHRY, CDR2 SYGVKD. V shed 6 bases and J 4 bases; nucleotides not matched to a gene: 2. The CDR3 runs 12 residues. Written as DNA, the CDR3 is TGTGCCATCAGCCAGGGGGTCTATGGCTACACCTTC. Its protein is CAISQGVYGYTF.

This chain connects TRBV5-1 to TRBJ1-5, with D possibly matching TRBD1 (5 bases). Trimming cost V 5 bases and J 6 bases, with 12 bases left between them. Germline CDR1 and CDR2: SGHRS and YFSETQ. The CDR3 totals 13 residues. The CDR3 here is CASRWGPGQPQHF. In DNA, the CDR3 is TGCGCCAGCAGATGGGGCCCCGGTCAGCCCCAGCATTTT. The variable domain in full, completed from reference TRBV5-1 and TRBJ1-5, reads KAGVTQTPRYLIKTRGQQVTLSCSPISGHRSVSWYQQTPGQGLQFLFEYFSETQRNKGNFPGRFSGRQFSNSRSEMNVSTLELGDSALYLCASRWGPGQPQHFGDGTRLSIL.

The chain uses TRBV12-5 and TRBJ2-1; 7 bases match TRBD1. Trimming at V came to 6 bases and at J to 6 bases, leaving 14 bases not matched to a gene. The CDR3 runs 16 residues. Germline-derived CDR1 and CDR2 are LGHNT and FRNRAP. Here the CDR3 DNA reads TGTGCTAGTGGAACCTACCTAGGGGGCCCCTCCAATGAGCAGTTCTTC. Amino acid sequence: CASGTYLGGPSNEQFF.

The chain is built from TRBV7-6 and TRBJ2-1; TRBD2 matches at 8 bases. The CDR3 runs 15 residues. The junction had 12 bases not matched to a gene; V was cut back by 5 bases and J by 9 bases. The germline CDR1 and CDR2 sequences are SGHVS and FNYEAQ. CDR3: CASSRRGTSWSEQFF. Here the CDR3 DNA reads TGTGCCAGCAGCCGTCGCGGGACTAGTTGGAGTGAGCAGTTCTTC.

CDR3 bases: TGCGCCAGCAGCCAGGGGGCGGGAGTGAGTGGGAATGAGCAGTTCTTC. It yields the protein CASSQGAGVSGNEQFF. This chain connects TRBV4-3 to TRBJ2-1, with D possibly being TRBD2 (7 bases). The germline CDR1 and CDR2 sequences are LGHNA and YSLEER. The CDR3 spans 16 residues. V was trimmed by 3 bases and J by 7 bases, leaving 19 bases between them.